This TCR beta chain was obtained from a study of cytomegalovirus exposure and HLA in healthy donors. Study-wide findings and caveats: In a later analysis, across HLA loci, associated TCR counts were highest for DRB1, lowest for HLA-C. A link between a missense DCLRE1C variant and TCR beta V- and J-gene trimming emerged from a later analysis.

This CDR3 is 15 amino acids long. Trimming took 6 bases from V and 3 from J; bases not matched to a gene: 5. CDR1 MNHNS and CDR2 SASEGT come from the germline V gene. In the PCR, 60 Vbeta and 13 Jbeta primers were used. Per the original data handling: A later analysis tallied tens of millions of unique TCR beta chains, 10 million to 12 million of them shared. Sequenced by immunoSEQ multiplex PCR; TCRdb stores in-frame clones only, minus some. That table furnishes V, J and clone size, whereas the DNA furnished D and trimming. The table has roughly 180,000 clones, around 80% seen once. This clone was seen more than once but under ten times. Its specificity is not known.

The chain uses TRBV6-1 and TRBJ2-1, with TRBD1 matching 10 bases. This TCR came from a man younger than 35 in good health and CMV-seronegative. Sequenced material: PBMCs. Here the CDR3 reads CASRSGTGDYNEQFF. The DNA for the CDR3 is TGTGCCAGCAGATCCGGGACAGGGGACTACAATGAGCAGTTCTTC.